Listed here is a single T cell receptor (beta chain). Its antigen is unidentified. Ophthalmopathy patients had Clinical Activity Score at least 3, NOSPECS grade at least 4, duration under 3 months. Patients having uncontrolled infection, another autoimmune disease, pregnancy or lactation were not included. Together with thyroid ultrasound, orbital computed tomography, serum thyroxine and TRAb, clinical symptoms were used for diagnoses. The sample belongs to a study of T cells in Graves' hyperthyroidism and ophthalmopathy. General observations from the study: In blood, most of the thyroid clonotypes expanded above 0.001 were also present.

Regions amplified from RNA transcripts were the TCR beta CDR3 regions. HTBI primers were used for first-round RT-PCR of the TCR CDR3. TCRdb re-analysed the multiplex PCR reads in MiXCR, keeping a single row per CDR3 protein. The table records over 250,000 distinct CDR3 sequences, approximately 15% of them present only once. The CDR3 length is 14 residues. Between the trimmed V and J ends, which lost 4 bases and 2 bases, there was a span of 9 bases. Germline loops: CDR1 MNHEY, CDR2 SMNVEV (reference sequence). The sequence came from a woman aged 55-75 years with Graves' ophthalmopathy. Source material: blood. V and J are TRBV27 and TRBJ2-1; D remains ambiguous. This CDR3 is CASSSVDTYNEQFF. The CDR3, as DNA: TGTGCCAGCAGTTCAGTCGATACCTACAATGAGCAGTTCTTC.